The 18 T cell receptor beta chains presented below share a single source sample, sequenced in a study of blood T cell repertoires in COVID-19 (dated by TCRdb to 2020 to 2021). Library preparation employed the immunoSEQ multiplex PCR assay. TCRdb stores this immuneACCESS table with in-frame sequences only. Part of the clones is absent; in the studies checked, under half of the shortfall reflects unresolved V genes, and no reason is known for the rest. The sample table lists fewer than 350,000 clones, approximately 88% of them with a count of one. 9% to 9.5% of the sample comes from the top ten. What was sequenced was peripheral blood. Receptors originate from a man aged 18 to 29 with active or convalescent COVID-19.

The J gene is TRBJ2-1, the V gene TRBV15; tentative D call: TRBD2 (6 bases). In germline, CDR1 is LNHNV, CDR2 YYDKDF (reference sequence). The CDR3 consists of 13 residues. Trimming cost V 0 bases and J 11 bases, with 11 bases left between them. The CDR3: CATSRDWAGQQFF. The CDR3 DNA is TGTGCCACCAGCAGAGATTGGGCGGGGCAGCAGTTCTTC.

This chain connects TRBV9 to TRBJ2-3, with 11 bases matching TRBD2. The germline CDR1 and CDR2 sequences are SGDLS and YYNGEE. This CDR3 comprises 15 residues. Germline trimming cut 3 bases from V and 8 bases from J; bases unmatched to any gene: 8. DNA for the CDR3: TGTGCCAGCAGCGGGACTAGCGGGTCCCAAGTTACGCAGTATTTT. It encodes CASSGTSGSQVTQYF.

The rearrangement uses TRBV24-1 and TRBJ2-1; 9 nucleotides match TRBD1. The CDR3 sequence is 13 residues long. J lost 8 bases, V lost 8 bases, and 6 bases had no gene match. In germline, CDR1 is KGHDR, CDR2 SFDVKD. The CDR3 sequence: CATKDRGSDEQFF. As DNA, the CDR3 is TGTGCCACCAAGGACAGGGGATCCGATGAGCAGTTCTTC.

This chain joins TRBV5-6 and TRBJ2-2, with TRBD2 matching 8 bases. The CDR3 loop spans 16 amino acids. Per germline, CDR1 SGHDT and CDR2 YYEEEE. Trimming cost V 4 bases and J 5 bases; bases outside gene matches: 10. This CDR3 is CASSLGLGGITGELFF. The CDR3 DNA sequence: TGTGCCAGCAGCCTGGGACTAGGAGGTATTACCGGGGAGCTGTTTTTT. Together with reference TRBV5-6 and TRBJ2-2, the CDR3 gives the full variable domain: DAGVTQSPTHLIKTRGQQVTLRCSPKSGHDTVSWYQQALGQGPQFIFQYYEEEERQRGNFPDRFSGHQFPNYSSELNVNALLLGDSALYLCASSLGLGGITGELFFGEGSRLTVL.

V and J are TRBV29-1 and TRBJ2-7; D uncertain. This CDR3 has 11 residues. Germline-derived CDR1 and CDR2 are SQVTM and ANQGSEA. Trimming shortened V by 5 bases and J by 5 bases, and 10 bases separated the two germline ends. The CDR3, as DNA: TGCAGCGTTCGCCGGTTGGACGAGCAGTACTTC. Translated: CSVRRLDEQYF.

The chain joins TRBV12-5 to TRBJ2-7; 8 bases agree with TRBD1. Germline CDR1 LGHNT, CDR2 FRNRAP. This CDR3 contains 16 residues. Trimming at V came to 3 bases and at J to 5 bases, leaving 12 bases not matched to a gene. As DNA, the CDR3 is TGTGCTAGTGGTTTAGATAGGACAGGGCGGGTAAACGAGCAGTACTTC. Protein sequence: CASGLDRTGRVNEQYF.

This sequence joins TRBV2 and TRBJ2-3, with 9 positions matching TRBD1. Germline CDR1 is SNHLY and CDR2 is FYNNEI. CDR3 length: 16 residues. Germline trimming cut 2 bases from V and 4 bases from J; bases unmatched to any gene: 7. For the CDR3, the DNA is TGTGCCAGCAGTGAATGGACAGGGGAGGGATCAGATACGCAGTATTTT. Amino acids: CASSEWTGEGSDTQYF.

The chain combines TRBV29-1 with TRBJ1-2; D might be TRBD1 (6 bases). The V gene lost 6 bases and the J gene lost 4 bases, with 12 bases spanning the gap. The CDR3 runs 12 residues. Germline lookup yields CDR1 SQVTM and CDR2 ANQGSEA. CDR3 nucleotide sequence: TGCAGCGTCGAGACAGGATCCTATGGCTACACCTTC. Translation: CSVETGSYGYTF. Using reference TRBV29-1 and TRBJ1-2 for the parts outside the CDR3, the full variable domain is SAVISQKPSRDICQRGTSLTIQCQVDSQVTMMFWYRQQPGQSLTLIATANQGSEATYESGFVIDKFPISRPNLTFSTLTVSNMSPEDSSIYLCSVETGSYGYTFGSGTRLTVV.

The chain joins TRBV7-3 to TRBJ2-2; maybe TRBD2 (6 bases). The CDR3 extends over 14 amino acids. Germline values: CDR1 SGHTA, CDR2 FQGTGA. Trimming stripped 6 bases from V and 3 bases from J, with 11 bases between. The CDR3 reads CASSIGTDTGELFF. Written as DNA, the CDR3 is TGTGCCAGCAGTATCGGGACTGACACCGGGGAGCTGTTTTTT. Together with reference TRBV7-3 and TRBJ2-2, the CDR3 gives the full variable domain: GAGVSQTPSNKVTEKGKYVELRCDPISGHTALYWYRQSLGQGPEFLIYFQGTGAADDSGLPNDRFFAVRPEGSVSTLKIQRTERGDSAVYLCASSIGTDTGELFFGEGSRLTVL.

The genes are TRBV7-2 and TRBJ1-1; D gene ambiguous. The V gene lost 1 base and the J gene lost 1 base, with 7 bases spanning the gap. Germline V gene lookup returns CDR1 SGHTA and CDR2 FQGNSA. The CDR3 runs to 14 residues. CDR3 DNA sequence: TGTGCCAGCAGCTTAGGACACCGGAACACTGAAGCTTTCTTT. Its protein is CASSLGHRNTEAFF.

This clone has a single count. The rearrangement links TRBV6-5 to TRBJ2-7; 11 nucleotides agree with TRBD1. The germline gives CDR1 MNHEY, CDR2 SVGAGI. J gave up 7 bases and V 2 bases, and 10 bases lay outside the gene matches. The CDR3 sequence is 16 residues long. CDR3 sequence reads: CASSYGTGGLLGEQYF. The CDR3 DNA reads TGTGCCAGCAGTTACGGGACAGGGGGTCTCTTGGGGGAGCAGTACTTC.

This clone was recorded once. This chain links TRBV18 with TRBJ1-3; no clear D. Germline CDR1 and CDR2: KGHSH and LQKENI. The V gene lost 3 bases and the J gene lost 0 bases, with 15 bases spanning the gap. The CDR3 is 17 amino acids. The CDR3 sequence: CASSPLKTVYSGNTIYF. DNA of the CDR3: TGTGCCAGCTCACCTCTAAAGACTGTATACTCTGGAAACACCATATATTTT.

CDR3 in amino acids: CASSLYPGGQGAPEQFF. CDR3 sequence (DNA): TGTGCCAGCAGCTTGTATCCGGGAGGTCAGGGGGCTCCTGAGCAGTTCTTC. J is TRBJ2-1 and V is TRBV7-6, with TRBD1 as a possible D gene (8 bases). CDR3 size: 17 residues. Trimming stripped 3 bases from V and 9 bases from J, with 24 bases between. The germline gives CDR1 SGHVS, CDR2 FNYEAQ.

As concerns this clone: Other DNA sequences in this specimen translate into the identical CDR3. The rearrangement joins TRBV5-6 to TRBJ2-3; tentative D call: TRBD1 (5 bases). Between the trimmed V and J ends, which lost 0 bases and 2 bases, there was a span of 7 bases. The CDR3 length is 14 residues. From germline, CDR1 is SGHDT and CDR2 YYEEEE. CDR3: CASSLGGHTDTQYF. The CDR3 bases are TGTGCCAGCAGCTTGGGTGGACACACAGATACGCAGTATTTT. The full variable domain, with the rest looked up from reference TRBV5-6 and TRBJ2-3, is DAGVTQSPTHLIKTRGQQVTLRCSPKSGHDTVSWYQQALGQGPQFIFQYYEEEERQRGNFPDRFSGHQFPNYSSELNVNALLLGDSALYLCASSLGGHTDTQYFGPGTRLTVL.

The chain uses TRBV12-3 or TRBV12-4 and TRBJ2-3, with D uncertain. This CDR3 contains 12 residues. V gave up 5 bases and J gave up 0 bases, with 3 bases separating them. CDR3 loop: CASSTSTDTQYF. DNA of the CDR3: TGTGCCAGCAGTACTAGCACAGATACGCAGTATTTT.

The V call is TRBV6-5, the J call TRBJ2-1; 7 bases fit TRBD2. The germline gives CDR1 MNHEY, CDR2 SVGAGI. The CDR3 covers 14 residues. V lost 4 bases to trimming and J lost 4 bases; unmatched junction nucleotides: 4. This CDR3 is CASSLASGYNEQFF. In DNA, the CDR3 is TGTGCCAGCAGTTTGGCTAGCGGTTACAATGAGCAGTTCTTC.

This chain uses TRBV13 with TRBJ2-5, with D perhaps matching TRBD1 (6 bases). The CDR3 covers 16 residues. The germline V and J ends were trimmed by 3 bases and 1 base, with 15 bases remaining between them. CDR1 PRHDT and CDR2 FYEKMQ come from the germline V gene (reference sequence). This CDR3 reads CASSFHRDISQETQYF. The CDR3 nucleotides read TGTGCCAGCAGCTTCCACCGGGACATATCCCAAGAGACCCAGTACTTC.

This chain connects TRBV6-6 to TRBJ2-7; 9 bases are shared with TRBD1. This CDR3 is built from 13 residues. The germline V gene encodes CDR1 MNHNY and CDR2 SVGAGI (reference sequence). After removal of 3 bases from V and 5 bases from J, the junction contained 2 bases not matched to a gene. CDR3 coding DNA: TGTGCCAGCAGTTATAGACAGGGGGACGAGCAGTACTTC. This encodes CASSYRQGDEQYF.